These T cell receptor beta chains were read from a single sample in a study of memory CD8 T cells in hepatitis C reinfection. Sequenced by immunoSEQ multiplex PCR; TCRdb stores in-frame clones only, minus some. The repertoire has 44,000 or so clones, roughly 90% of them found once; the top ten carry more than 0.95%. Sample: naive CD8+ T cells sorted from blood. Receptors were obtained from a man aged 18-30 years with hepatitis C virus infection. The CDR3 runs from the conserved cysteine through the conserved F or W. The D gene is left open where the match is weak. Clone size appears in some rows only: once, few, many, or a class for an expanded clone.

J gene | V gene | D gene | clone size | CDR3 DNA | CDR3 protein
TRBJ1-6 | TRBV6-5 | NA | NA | TGTGCCAGCAGTTACTTATCGAGCTCCTATAATTCACCCCTCCACTTT | CASSYLSSSYNSPLHF
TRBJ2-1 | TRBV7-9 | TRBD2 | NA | TGTGCCAGCAGCCCCCGGGGTAGCGGGCCTTACAATGAGCAGTTCTTC | CASSPRGSGPYNEQFF
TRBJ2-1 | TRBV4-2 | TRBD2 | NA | TGTGCCAGCAGCTGGGGACTAGCGGGAGATAATGAGCAGTTCTTC | CASSWGLAGDNEQFF
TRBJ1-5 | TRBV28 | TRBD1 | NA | TGTGCCAGCAGTTTAATACAGGGGGTTCATCAGCCCCAGCATTTT | CASSLIQGVHQPQHF
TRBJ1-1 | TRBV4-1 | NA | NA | TGCGCCAGCAGCCAAGATGGAACAGGAGGGGCTTTCTTT | CASSQDGTGGAFF
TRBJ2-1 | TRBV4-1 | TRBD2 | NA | TGCGCCAGCAGCCCCCTCGGCGGGAGGGCCTACAATGAGCAGTTCTTC | CASSPLGGRAYNEQFF
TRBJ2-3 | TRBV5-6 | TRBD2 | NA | TGTGCCAGCAGCTTGGCGGGACTAGCGGGGGGGCCAACCGATACGCAGTATTTT | CASSLAGLAGGPTDTQYF
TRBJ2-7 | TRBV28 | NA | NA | TGTGCCAGCAGTTTTTTGGGCACTTCCTACGAGCAGTACTTC | CASSFLGTSYEQYF
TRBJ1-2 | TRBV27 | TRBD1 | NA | TGTGCCAGCAGCCCCTGGGGACAGTCCCTCCATGGCTACACCTTC | CASSPWGQSLHGYTF
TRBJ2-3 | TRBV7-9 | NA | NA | TGTGCCAGCAGCTTGGGTCCCAGACACACAGATACGCAGTATTTT | CASSLGPRHTDTQYF
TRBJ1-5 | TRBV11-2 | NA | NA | TGTGCCAGCAGCCCAACCAGTGCCCAGCCCCAGCATTTT | CASSPTSAQPQHF
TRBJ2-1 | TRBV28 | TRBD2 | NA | TGTGCCAGCAGTTTCCCCGGACTAGTGTCGTTCTTC | CASSFPGLVSFF
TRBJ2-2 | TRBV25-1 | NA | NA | TGTGCCTCTTCCCAGGGGACCGGGGAGCTGTTTTTT | CASSQGTGELFF
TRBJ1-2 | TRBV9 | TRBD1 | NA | TGTGCCAGCAGCGCGACGGGACAGGGTTTGGGCTATGGCTACACCTTC | CASSATGQGLGYGYTF
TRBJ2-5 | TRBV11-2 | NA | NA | TGTGCCAGCAGCTGGGGCCACAGGGAACTCCAAGAGACCCAGTACTTC | CASSWGHRELQETQYF
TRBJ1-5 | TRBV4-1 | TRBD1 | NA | TGCGCCAGCAGCCAAGATTCGGGACAGGGAATTCAGCCCCAGCATTTT | CASSQDSGQGIQPQHF
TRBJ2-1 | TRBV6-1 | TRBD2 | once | TGTGCCAGCAATCCGGGACTAGATAATGAGCAGTTCTTC | CASNPGLDNEQFF
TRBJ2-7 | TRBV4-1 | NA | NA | TGCGCCAGCAGCCAAGAGGAGCTTATCTACGAGCAGTACTTC | CASSQEELIYEQYF
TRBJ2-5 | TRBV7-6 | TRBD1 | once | TGTGCCAGCAGCTTAGGTATGGGGACAGGCCAAGAGACCCAGTACTTC | CASSLGMGTGQETQYF
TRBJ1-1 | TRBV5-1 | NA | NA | TGCGCCAGCAGCTTGGGGTATCTAGGGAACACTGAAGCTTTCTTT | CASSLGYLGNTEAFF
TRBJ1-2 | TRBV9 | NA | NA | TGTGCCAGCACCCTCGACGGGGGGCTCTATGGCTACACCTTC | CASTLDGGLYGYTF
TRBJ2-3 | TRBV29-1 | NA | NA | TGCAGCGTCATTCCTGGTCTAGCGATCACAGATACGCAGTATTTT | CSVIPGLAITDTQYF
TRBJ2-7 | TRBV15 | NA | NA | TGTGCCACCAGCAGTGGGGACACCTACGAGCAGTACTTC | CATSSGDTYEQYF
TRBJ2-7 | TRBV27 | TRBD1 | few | TGTGCCAGCAGTTTCCGCGGGACAGGTGTTGAGCAGTACTTC | CASSFRGTGVEQYF
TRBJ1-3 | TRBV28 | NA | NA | TGTGCCAGCAGCCTGCTACAGGGAAACACCATATATTTT | CASSLLQGNTIYF
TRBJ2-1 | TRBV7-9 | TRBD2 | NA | TGTGCCAGCAGCCGAGCGGGAAACAATGAGCAGTTCTTC | CASSRAGNNEQFF
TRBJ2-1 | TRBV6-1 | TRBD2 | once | TGTGCCAGCAGTGAAGCTCGGGGGGGCAACGATGAGCAGTTCTTC | CASSEARGGNDEQFF
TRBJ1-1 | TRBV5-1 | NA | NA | TGCGCCAGCAGCTTGACCGGGGACACTGAAGCTTTCTTT | CASSLTGDTEAFF
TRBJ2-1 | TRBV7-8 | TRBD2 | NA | TGTGCCAGCAGAACGGAGCGGGGGGCCTACAATGAGCAGTTCTTC | CASRTERGAYNEQFF
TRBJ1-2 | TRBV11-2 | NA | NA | TGTGCCAGCAGCTTGGTGCAGGGTGGAGGCTACACCTTC | CASSLVQGGGYTF
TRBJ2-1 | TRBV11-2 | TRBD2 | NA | TGTGCCAGCAGCTTAGGAAGATCTAGCGGGAGACGGTACAATGAGCAGTTCTTC | CASSLGRSSGRRYNEQFF
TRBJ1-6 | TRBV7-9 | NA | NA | TGTGCCAGCAGCTACAGTCTCGAAGTTTCACCCCTCCACTTT | CASSYSLEVSPLHF
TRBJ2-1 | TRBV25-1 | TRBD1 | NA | TGTGCCAGCAGTGCGCAGGACGGACAGGGGCAGTTCTTC | CASSAQDGQGQFF
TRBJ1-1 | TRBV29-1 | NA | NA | TGCAGCGTTCACAGGATGAACACTGAAGCTTTCTTT | CSVHRMNTEAFF
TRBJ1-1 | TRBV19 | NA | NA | TGTGCCACATCCCCGGGGGTTTATAACACTGAAGCTTTCTTT | CATSPGVYNTEAFF
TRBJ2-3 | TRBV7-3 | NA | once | TGTGCCAGCAGCTTAACAGCAGGAAGCACAGATACGCAGTATTTT | CASSLTAGSTDTQYF
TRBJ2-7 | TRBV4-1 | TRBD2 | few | TGCGCCAGCAGCCAAGATCCCGGGACTAGCGGATACGAGCAGTACTTC | CASSQDPGTSGYEQYF
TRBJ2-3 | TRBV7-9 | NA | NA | TGTGCCAGCAGCCTACTCACCGATGCGCAGTATTTT | CASSLLTDAQYF
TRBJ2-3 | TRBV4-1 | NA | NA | TGCGCCAGCAGCCCGGAGTCTAGCACAGATACGCAGTATTTT | CASSPESSTDTQYF
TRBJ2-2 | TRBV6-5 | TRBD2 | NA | TGTGCCAGCAGTTACACCTCCGGACTAGCGGGAGGGGGGTTGTTTTTT | CASSYTSGLAGGGLFF
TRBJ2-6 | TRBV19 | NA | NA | TGTGCCACCGAACCCGGGACTCTGGGGGCCAACGTCCTGACTTTC | CATEPGTLGANVLTF
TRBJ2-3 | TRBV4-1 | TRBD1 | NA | TGCGCCAGCAGCCAAGGTTCGGGCAGGGGGACAGATACGCAGTATTTT | CASSQGSGRGTDTQYF
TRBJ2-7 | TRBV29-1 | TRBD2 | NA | TGCAGCGTACTAGCGGGAGCCTACGAGCAGTACTTC | CSVLAGAYEQYF
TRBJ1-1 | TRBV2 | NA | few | TGTGCCAGCAGTGAGGGCCCTTACGGTACTGAAGCTTTCTTT | CASSEGPYGTEAFF
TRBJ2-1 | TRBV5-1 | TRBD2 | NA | TGCGCCAGCAGCTTGGGGGCTAGCGGGGCTGGGCAGTTCTTC | CASSLGASGAGQFF
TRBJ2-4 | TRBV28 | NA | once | TGTGCCAGCAGTTTTAGGGGGAGTGCCAAAAACATTCAGTACTTC | CASSFRGSAKNIQYF
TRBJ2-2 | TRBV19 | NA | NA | TGTGCCAGTTTTCCCGGGAGAGGCACCGGGGAGCTGTTTTTT | CASFPGRGTGELFF
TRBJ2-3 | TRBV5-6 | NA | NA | TGTGCCAGCAGCAAAACGACAGTAGGTGAGACGCAGTATTTT | CASSKTTVGETQYF